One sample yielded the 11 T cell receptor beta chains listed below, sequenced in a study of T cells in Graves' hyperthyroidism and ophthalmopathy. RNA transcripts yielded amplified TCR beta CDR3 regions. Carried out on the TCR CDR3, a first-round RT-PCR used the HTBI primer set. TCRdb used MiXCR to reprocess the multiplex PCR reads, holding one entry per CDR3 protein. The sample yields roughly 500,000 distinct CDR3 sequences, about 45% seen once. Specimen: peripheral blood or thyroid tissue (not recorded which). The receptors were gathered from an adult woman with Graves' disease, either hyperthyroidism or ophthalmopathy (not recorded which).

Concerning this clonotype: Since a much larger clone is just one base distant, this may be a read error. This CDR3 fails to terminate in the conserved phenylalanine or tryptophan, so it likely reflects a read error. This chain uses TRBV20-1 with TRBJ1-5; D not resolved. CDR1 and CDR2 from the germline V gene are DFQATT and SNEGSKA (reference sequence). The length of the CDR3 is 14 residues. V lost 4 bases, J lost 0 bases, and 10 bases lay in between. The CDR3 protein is CSAMAGNSNQPQHC. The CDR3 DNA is TGCAGTGCTATGGCAGGTAATAGCAATCAGCCCCAGCATTGT.

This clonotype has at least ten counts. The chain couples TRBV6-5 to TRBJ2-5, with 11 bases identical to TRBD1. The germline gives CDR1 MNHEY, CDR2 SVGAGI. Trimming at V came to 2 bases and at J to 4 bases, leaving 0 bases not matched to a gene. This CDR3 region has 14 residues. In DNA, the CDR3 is TGTGCCAGCAGTTACGGACAGGGGGCAGAGACCCAGTACTTC. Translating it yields CASSYGQGAETQYF.

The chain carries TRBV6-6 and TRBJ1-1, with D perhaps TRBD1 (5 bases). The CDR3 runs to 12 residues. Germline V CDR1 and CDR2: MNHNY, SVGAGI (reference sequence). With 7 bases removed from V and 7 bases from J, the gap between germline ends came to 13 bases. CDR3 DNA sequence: TGTGCCAGCACCACCTGGGGGAATGAAGCTTTCTTT. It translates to CASTTWGNEAFF.

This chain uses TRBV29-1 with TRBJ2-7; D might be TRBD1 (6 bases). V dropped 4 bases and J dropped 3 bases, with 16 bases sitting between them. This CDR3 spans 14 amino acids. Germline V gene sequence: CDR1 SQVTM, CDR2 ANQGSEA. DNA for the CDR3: TGCAGCGTTGGAGGGCAGGGGAAACGCTACGAGCAGTACTTC. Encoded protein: CSVGGQGKRYEQYF.

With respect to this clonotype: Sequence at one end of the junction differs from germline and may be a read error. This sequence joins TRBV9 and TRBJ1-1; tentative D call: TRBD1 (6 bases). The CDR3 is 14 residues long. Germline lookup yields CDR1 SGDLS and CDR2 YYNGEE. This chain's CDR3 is CASSVGQLNTDAFF. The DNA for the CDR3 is TGTGCCAGCAGCGTCGGACAGCTGAATACTGATGCTTTCTTT.

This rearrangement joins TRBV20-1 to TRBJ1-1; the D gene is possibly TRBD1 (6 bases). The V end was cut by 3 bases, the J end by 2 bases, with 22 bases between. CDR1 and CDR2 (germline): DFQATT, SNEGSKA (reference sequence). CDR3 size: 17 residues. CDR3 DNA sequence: TGCAGTGCTAGTATGGGTGGGACAAAGCGGAATAACACTGAAGCTTTCTTT. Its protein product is CSASMGGTKRNNTEAFF.

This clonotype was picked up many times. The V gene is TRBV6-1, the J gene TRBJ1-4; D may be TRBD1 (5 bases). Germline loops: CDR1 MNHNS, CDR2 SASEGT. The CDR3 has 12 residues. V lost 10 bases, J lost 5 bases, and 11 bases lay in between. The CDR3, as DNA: TGTGCCACCCGTCCAGGGAATGAAAAACTGTTTTTT. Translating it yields CATRPGNEKLFF.

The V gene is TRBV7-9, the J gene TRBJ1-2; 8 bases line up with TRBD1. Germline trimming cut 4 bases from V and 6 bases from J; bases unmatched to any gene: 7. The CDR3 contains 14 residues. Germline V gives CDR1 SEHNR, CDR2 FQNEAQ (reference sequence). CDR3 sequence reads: CASSSTGEGDGYTF. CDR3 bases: TGTGCCAGCAGCTCGACAGGGGAAGGAGATGGCTACACCTTC.

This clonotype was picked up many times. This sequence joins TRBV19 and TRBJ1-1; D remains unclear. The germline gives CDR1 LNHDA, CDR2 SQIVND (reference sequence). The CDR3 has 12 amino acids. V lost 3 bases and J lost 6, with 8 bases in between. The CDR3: CASSIRRSEAFF. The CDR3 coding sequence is TGTGCCAGTAGTATTCGGAGGTCTGAAGCTTTCTTT.

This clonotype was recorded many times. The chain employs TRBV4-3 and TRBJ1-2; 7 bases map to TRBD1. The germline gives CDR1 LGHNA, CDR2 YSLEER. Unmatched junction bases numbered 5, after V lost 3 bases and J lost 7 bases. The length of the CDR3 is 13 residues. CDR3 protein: CASSHDRARGYTF. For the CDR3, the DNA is TGCGCCAGCAGCCACGACAGGGCTCGTGGCTACACCTTC.

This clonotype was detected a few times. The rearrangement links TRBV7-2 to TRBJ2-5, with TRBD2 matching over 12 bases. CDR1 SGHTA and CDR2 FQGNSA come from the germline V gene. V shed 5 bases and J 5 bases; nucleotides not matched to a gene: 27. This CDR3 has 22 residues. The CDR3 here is CASSQDPQARRLAGGLGETQYF. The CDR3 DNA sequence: TGTGCCAGCAGCCAAGATCCCCAAGCTAGGCGGCTAGCGGGAGGGCTAGGGGAGACCCAGTACTTC.